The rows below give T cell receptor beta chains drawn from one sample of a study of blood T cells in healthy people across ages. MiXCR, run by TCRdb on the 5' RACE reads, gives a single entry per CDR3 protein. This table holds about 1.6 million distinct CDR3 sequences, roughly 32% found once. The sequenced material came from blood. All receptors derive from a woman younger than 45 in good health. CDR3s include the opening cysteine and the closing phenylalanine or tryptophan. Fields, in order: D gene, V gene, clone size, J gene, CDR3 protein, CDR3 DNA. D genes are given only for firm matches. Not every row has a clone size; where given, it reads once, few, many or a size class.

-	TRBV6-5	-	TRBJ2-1	CASSYSPDWDNEQFF	TGTGCCAGCAGTTACTCTCCGGACTGGGACAATGAGCAGTTCTTC
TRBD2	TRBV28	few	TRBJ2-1	CASSSGTSGRGSYNEQFF	TGTGCCAGCAGCTCCGGGACTAGCGGGAGGGGCTCCTACAATGAGCAGTTCTTC
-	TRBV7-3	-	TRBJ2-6	CASSPGDSSGANVLTF	TGTGCCAGCAGCCCCGGGGATAGCTCTGGGGCCAACGTCCTGACTTTC
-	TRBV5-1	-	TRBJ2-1	CASSLVQTNEQFF	TGCGCCAGCAGCTTGGTACAAACCAATGAGCAGTTCTTC
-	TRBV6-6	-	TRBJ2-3	CASSYSTPGSGADTQYF	TGTGCCAGCAGTTACTCGACCCCCGGGAGTGGAGCAGATACGCAGTATTTT
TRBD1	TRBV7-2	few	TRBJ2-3	CASSHITGGARRSTDTQYF	TGTGCCAGCAGCCATATTACAGGGGGCGCGAGGAGGAGCACAGATACGCAGTATTTT
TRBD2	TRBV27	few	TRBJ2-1	CASRSLAGRYNEQFF	TGTGCCAGCAGATCCCTAGCGGGGCGCTACAATGAGCAGTTCTTC
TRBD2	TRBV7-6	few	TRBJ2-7	CASSEAGGPDEQYF	TGTGCCAGCAGCGAAGCGGGAGGGCCCGACGAGCAGTACTTC
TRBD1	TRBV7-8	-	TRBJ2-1	CASSLTGQGAGQFF	TGTGCCAGCAGCTTAACGGGACAGGGCGCGGGGCAGTTCTTC
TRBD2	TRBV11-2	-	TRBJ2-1	CASSFLLGAGGHNEQFF	TGTGCCAGCAGCTTCCTCCTAGGGGCGGGGGGTCACAATGAGCAGTTCTTC
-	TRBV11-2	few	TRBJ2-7	CASILKFDRGRDYEQYF	TGTGCCAGCATCCTTAAATTCGACCGGGGCCGGGACTACGAGCAGTACTTC
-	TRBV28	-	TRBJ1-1	CASSLLAQTNTEAFF	TGTGCCAGCAGTTTATTAGCACAGACTAACACTGAAGCTTTCTTT
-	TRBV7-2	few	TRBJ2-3	CASSLEGTETDTQYF	TGTGCCAGCAGCTTAGAGGGCACAGAAACAGATACGCAGTATTTT
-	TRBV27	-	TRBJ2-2	CASRQGGGELFF	TGTGCCAGCAGACAGGGAGGCGGGGAGCTGTTTTTT
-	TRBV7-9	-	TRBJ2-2	CASSGRQDNTGELFF	TGTGCCAGCAGCGGGCGACAGGATAACACCGGGGAGCTGTTTTTT
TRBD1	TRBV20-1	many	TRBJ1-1	CSANRGSNTEAFF	TGCAGTGCAAACAGGGGCTCGAACACTGAAGCTTTCTTT
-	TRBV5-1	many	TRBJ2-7	CASTTGPRAYEQYF	TGCGCCAGCACCACGGGCCCTCGGGCTTACGAGCAGTACTTC
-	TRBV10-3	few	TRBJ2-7	CAISRRVHYEQYF	TGTGCCATCAGCCGCCGGGTCCATTATGAGCAGTACTTC
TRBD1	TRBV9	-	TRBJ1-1	CASSAGTDMNTEAFF	TGTGCCAGCAGCGCCGGGACAGATATGAACACTGAAGCTTTCTTT
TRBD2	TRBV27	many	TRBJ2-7	CASSTGLAGVYEQYF	TGTGCCAGCAGCACGGGACTAGCGGGAGTATACGAGCAGTACTTC
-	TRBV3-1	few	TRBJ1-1	CASSQLGEGTMNTEAFF	TGTGCCAGCAGCCAACTCGGCGAGGGGACAATGAACACTGAAGCTTTCTTT
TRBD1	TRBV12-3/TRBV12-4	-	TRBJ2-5	CASSFTQGLTETQYF	TGTGCCAGCAGTTTCACACAGGGGTTGACAGAGACCCAGTACTTC
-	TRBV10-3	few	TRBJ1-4	CAISEGESGEKLFF	TGTGCCATCAGTGAGGGGGAGAGCGGTGAAAAACTGTTTTTT
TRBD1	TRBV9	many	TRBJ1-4	CASSVGQGNEKLFF	TGTGCCAGCAGTGTAGGACAGGGGAATGAAAAACTGTTTTTT
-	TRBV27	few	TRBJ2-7	CASAGTPTYEQYF	TGTGCCAGTGCCGGGACTCCCACCTACGAGCAGTACTTC
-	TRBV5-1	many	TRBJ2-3	CASSSTLEGSVSTDTQYF	TGCGCCAGCAGCTCAACCCTCGAGGGGTCCGTCAGCACAGATACGCAGTATTTT
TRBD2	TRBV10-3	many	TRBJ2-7	CAISEFSLAGVYEQYF	TGTGCCATCAGTGAGTTCTCTCTAGCGGGAGTCTACGAGCAGTACTTC
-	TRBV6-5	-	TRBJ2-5	CASSYSRRGETQYF	TGTGCCAGCAGTTACTCGCGGAGGGGGGAGACCCAGTACTTC
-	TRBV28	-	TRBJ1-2	CASRDARSFGYTF	TGTGCCAGCCGGGACGCCCGGTCCTTCGGCTACACCTTC
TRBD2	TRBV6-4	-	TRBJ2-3	CASRNGGASGDTQYF	TGTGCCAGCAGAAACGGGGGGGCCTCGGGAGATACGCAGTATTTT
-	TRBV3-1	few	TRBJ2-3	CASSQKNPDSSSTDTQYF	TGTGCCAGCAGCCAAAAAAACCCCGACAGCTCTAGCACAGATACGCAGTATTTT
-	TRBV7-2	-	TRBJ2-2	CASRPSCTGELFF	TGTGCCAGCAGACCATCGTGCACCGGGGAGCTGTTTTTT
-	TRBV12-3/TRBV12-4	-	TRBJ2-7	CASSPWTAATEQYF	TGTGCCAGCAGCCCCTGGACAGCGGCCACCGAGCAGTACTTC
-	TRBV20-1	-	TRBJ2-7	CSARNRESWSYEQYF	TGCAGTGCTAGAAACAGGGAGAGTTGGTCCTACGAGCAGTACTTC
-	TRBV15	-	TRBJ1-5	CATSRDKGYNQPQHF	TGTGCCACCAGCAGAGATAAGGGGTACAATCAGCCCCAGCATTTT
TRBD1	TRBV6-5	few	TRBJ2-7	CASRSGQGLGYEQYF	TGTGCCAGCAGATCCGGACAGGGGTTAGGCTACGAGCAGTACTTC
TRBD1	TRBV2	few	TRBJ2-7	CASNPDRDGEQYF	TGTGCCAGCAACCCGGACAGGGACGGCGAGCAGTACTTC
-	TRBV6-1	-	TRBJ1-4	CASSPGRFATNEKLFF	TGTGCTAGCAGTCCCGGACGGTTTGCAACTAATGAAAAACTGTTTTTT